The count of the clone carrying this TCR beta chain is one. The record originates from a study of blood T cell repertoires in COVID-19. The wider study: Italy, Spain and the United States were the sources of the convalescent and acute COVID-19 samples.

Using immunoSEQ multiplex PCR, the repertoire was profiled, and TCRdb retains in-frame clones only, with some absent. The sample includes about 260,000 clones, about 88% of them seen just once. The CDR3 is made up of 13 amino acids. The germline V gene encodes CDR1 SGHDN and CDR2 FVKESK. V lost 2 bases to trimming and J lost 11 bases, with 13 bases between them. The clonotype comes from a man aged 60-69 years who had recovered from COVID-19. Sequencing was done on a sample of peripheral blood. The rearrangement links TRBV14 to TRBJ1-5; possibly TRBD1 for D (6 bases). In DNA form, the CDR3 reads TGTGCCAGCAGCCAAACCCGCCAGGGGACCCAGCATTTT. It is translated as CASSQTRQGTQHF.